The entry that follows covers one T cell receptor beta chain sequence. The data derive from a study of blood T cell repertoires in COVID-19. Overall study: Samples came from the United States, Italy and Spain, spanning acute and convalescent COVID-19. T cells, B-cell-depleted T cells, or PBMCs provided the cDNA or gDNA that served as material.

In the authors' methods: The authors estimated nucleated cell counts from reference gene primer amplification. TCRdb's copy holds only in-frame clones and misses some; the assay was immunoSEQ multiplex PCR. From that table come the V and J calls and clone size; the DNA was used to work out D and trimming. The table shows tens of thousands of clones, with around nine tenths occurring only once. The clonotype originates from an elderly man with acute or convalescent COVID-19. The sequenced sample consisted of peripheral blood.

CDR3 nucleotides: TGTGCCAGTAGTATAGGGGCAGGGTCTTCTGAAGCTTTCTTT. Protein sequence: CASSIGAGSSEAFF. The chain uses TRBV19 and TRBJ1-1; TRBD1 might be the D (5 bases). The CDR3 is made up of 14 amino acids. Germline assignment: CDR1 LNHDA and CDR2 SQIVND (reference sequence). Trimming removed 1 base from V and 6 bases from J, with 12 bases in between.